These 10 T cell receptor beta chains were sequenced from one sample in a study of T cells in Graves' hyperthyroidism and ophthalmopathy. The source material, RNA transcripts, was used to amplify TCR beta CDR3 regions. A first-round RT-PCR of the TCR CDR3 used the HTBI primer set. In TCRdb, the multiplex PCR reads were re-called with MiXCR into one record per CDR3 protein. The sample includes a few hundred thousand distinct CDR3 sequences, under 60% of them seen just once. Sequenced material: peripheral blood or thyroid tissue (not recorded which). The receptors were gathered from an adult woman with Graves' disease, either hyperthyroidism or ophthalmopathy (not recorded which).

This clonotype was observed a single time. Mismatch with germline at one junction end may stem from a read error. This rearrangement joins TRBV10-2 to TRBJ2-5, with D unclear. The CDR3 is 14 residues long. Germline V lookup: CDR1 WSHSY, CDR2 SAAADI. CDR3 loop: CASSQDRTTETQYF. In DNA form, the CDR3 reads TGTGCCAGCAGCCAAGATAGGACGACGGAGACCCAGTACTTC.

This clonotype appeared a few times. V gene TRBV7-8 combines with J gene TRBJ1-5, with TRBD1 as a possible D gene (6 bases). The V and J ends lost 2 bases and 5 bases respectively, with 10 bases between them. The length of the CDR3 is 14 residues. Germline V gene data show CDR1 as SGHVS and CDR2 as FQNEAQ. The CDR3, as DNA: TGTGCCAGCAGCTTATTGGCAGGGGATCAGCCCCAGCATTTT. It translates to CASSLLAGDQPQHF. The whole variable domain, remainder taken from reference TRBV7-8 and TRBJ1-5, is GAGVSQSPRYKVAKRGQDVALRCDPISGHVSLFWYQQALGQGPEFLTYFQNEAQLDKSGLPSDRFFAERPEGSVSTLKIQRTQQEDSAVYLCASSLLAGDQPQHFGDGTRLSIL.

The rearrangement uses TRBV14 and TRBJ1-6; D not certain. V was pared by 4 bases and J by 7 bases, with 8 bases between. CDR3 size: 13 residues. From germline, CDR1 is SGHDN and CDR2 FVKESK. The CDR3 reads CASSPRRNSPLHF. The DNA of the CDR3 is TGTGCCAGCAGCCCGAGGAGGAATTCACCCCTCCACTTT.

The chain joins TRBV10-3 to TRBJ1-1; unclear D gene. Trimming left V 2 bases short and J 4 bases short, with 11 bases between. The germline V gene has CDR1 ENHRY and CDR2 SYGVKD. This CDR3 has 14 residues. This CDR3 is CAISEEGSSTEAFF. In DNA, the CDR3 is TGTGCCATCAGTGAGGAAGGGAGCAGCACTGAAGCTTTCTTT.

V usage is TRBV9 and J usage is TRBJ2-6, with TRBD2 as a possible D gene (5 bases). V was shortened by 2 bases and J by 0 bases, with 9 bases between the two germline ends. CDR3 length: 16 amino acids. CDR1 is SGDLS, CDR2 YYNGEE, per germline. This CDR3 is CASSVLSGSGANVLTF. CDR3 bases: TGTGCCAGCAGCGTCCTCAGCGGCTCTGGGGCCAACGTCCTGACTTTC.

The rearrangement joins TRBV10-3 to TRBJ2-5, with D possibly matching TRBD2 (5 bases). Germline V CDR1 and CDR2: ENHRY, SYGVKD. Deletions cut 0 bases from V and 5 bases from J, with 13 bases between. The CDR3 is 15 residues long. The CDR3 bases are TGTGCCATCAGTGAGTCCCCAGCCGGCGGGGAGACCCAGTACTTC. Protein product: CAISESPAGGETQYF.

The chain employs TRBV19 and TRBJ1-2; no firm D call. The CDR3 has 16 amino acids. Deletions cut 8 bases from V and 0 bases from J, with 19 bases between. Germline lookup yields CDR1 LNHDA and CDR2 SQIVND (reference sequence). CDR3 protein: CASCPIPAEANYGYTF. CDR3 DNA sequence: TGTGCCAGTTGCCCTATCCCCGCCGAGGCTAACTATGGCTACACCTTC.

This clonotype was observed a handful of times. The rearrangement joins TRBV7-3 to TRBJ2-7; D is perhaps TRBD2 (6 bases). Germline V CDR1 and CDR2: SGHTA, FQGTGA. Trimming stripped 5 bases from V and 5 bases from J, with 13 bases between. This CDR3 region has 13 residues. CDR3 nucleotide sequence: TGTGCCAGCAGCATGGCGACTAGTGACGAGCAGTACTTC. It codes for CASSMATSDEQYF.

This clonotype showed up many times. The CDR3 region is CASSQPGQGDNQPQHF. For the CDR3, the DNA is TGTGCCAGCAGCCAACCGGGACAGGGGGACAATCAGCCCCAGCATTTT. The V gene is TRBV4-2, the J gene TRBJ1-5; TRBD1 aligns across 11 bases. This CDR3 comprises 16 residues. V was clipped by 2 bases and J by 3 bases; unmatched bases: 3. CDR1 and CDR2 (germline): LGHNA, YNFKEQ.

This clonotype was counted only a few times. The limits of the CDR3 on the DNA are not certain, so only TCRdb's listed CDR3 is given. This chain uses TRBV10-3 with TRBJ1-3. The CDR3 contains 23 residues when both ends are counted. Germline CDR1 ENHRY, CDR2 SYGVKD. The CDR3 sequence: CAISGDGSYEQYFGPDSGNTIYF.